Presented here are 29 T cell receptor beta chains from one specimen sequenced in a study of cytomegalovirus exposure and HLA in healthy donors. Primers: 60 Vbeta forward and 13 Jbeta reverse. Profiling relied on immunoSEQ multiplex PCR, and the TCRdb table lists in-frame clones only, not all of them. The table includes around 150,000 clones, 65% to 85% detected once. Source material: PBMCs. The receptors here all came from a male donor in good health and CMV-seronegative.

This rearrangement joins TRBV19 to TRBJ2-3; 10 nucleotides agree with TRBD2. The CDR3 is 19 residues long. Germline V lookup: CDR1 LNHDA, CDR2 SQIVND (reference sequence). V gave up 3 bases and J gave up 2 bases; unmatched junction bases: 14. The CDR3 sequence is CASSMLAGASDTYTDTQYF. DNA of the CDR3: TGTGCCAGTAGTATGCTAGCGGGGGCCTCCGATACTTACACAGATACGCAGTATTTT.

The chain recombines TRBV4-1 with TRBJ2-5; possible D gene TRBD1, 6 bases. The CDR3 consists of 16 residues. Germline assignment: CDR1 MGHRA and CDR2 YSYEKL. The V end lost 3 bases, the J end lost 4 bases, and 18 bases lay between the germline ends. The CDR3 nucleotides read TGCGCCAGCAGCCAGGCCCCGAACAGGGTAGGAGAGACCCAGTACTTC. Translating it yields CASSQAPNRVGETQYF.

The chain combines TRBV6-5 with TRBJ2-5, with D perhaps matching TRBD2 (5 bases). The DNA end favors TRBJ2-7, so the J call may be wrong. The CDR3 sequence is 15 residues long. CDR1 and CDR2 from the germline V gene are MNHEY and SVGAGI. The CDR3 loop is CASSYSGRGNYEQYF. The CDR3 coding sequence is TGTGCCAGCAGTTACTCAGGTAGAGGGAACTACGAGCAGTACTTC.

This chain links TRBV7-8 with TRBJ2-5; 7 nucleotides agree with TRBD1. The V segment lost 5 bases and the J segment 1 base; nucleotides outside the gene matches: 4. This CDR3 contains 14 residues. The germline gives CDR1 SGHVS, CDR2 FQNEAQ. CDR3 amino acids: CASSHGQAQETQYF. The DNA for the CDR3 is TGTGCCAGCAGCCACGGACAGGCCCAAGAGACCCAGTACTTC.

V usage is TRBV6-5 and J usage is TRBJ2-2; possible D gene TRBD1, 6 bases. Germline CDR1 MNHEY, CDR2 SVGAGI. The CDR3 is 14 amino acids. V lost 6 bases and J 6 bases, leaving 14 bases between the germline ends. CDR3 sequence reads: CASSPGHNPGELFF. CDR3 bases: TGTGCCAGCAGCCCGGGACATAACCCCGGGGAGCTGTTTTTT.

CDR3 sequence (DNA): TGTGCCAGCAGCCTAGTTGGGACAGGGGGCACTGAAGCTTTCTTT. It is translated as CASSLVGTGGTEAFF. The J gene is TRBJ1-1, the V gene TRBV7-3; 11 bases match TRBD1. Germline lookup yields CDR1 SGHTA and CDR2 FQGTGA. This CDR3 is built from 15 residues. V lost 5 bases, J lost 4 bases, and 6 bases stayed unmatched. The full variable domain, rest sourced from reference TRBV7-3 and TRBJ1-1, is GAGVSQTPSNKVTEKGKYVELRCDPISGHTALYWYRQSLGQGPEFLIYFQGTGAADDSGLPNDRFFAVRPEGSVSTLKIQRTERGDSAVYLCASSLVGTGGTEAFFGQGTRLTVV.

This clone was counted once. The junction does not match germline at one end; this may be a read error. V gene TRBV6-5 combines with J gene TRBJ2-1; D remains ambiguous. Looked up from germline, CDR1 is MNHEY and CDR2 is SVGAGI. This CDR3 comprises 14 residues. The CDR3 spells CGSSYSSSYNEQFF. In nucleotides, the CDR3 is TGTGGCAGCAGTTACTCGTCCTCTTACAATGAGCAGTTCTTC.

This clone has just one count. The CDR3 protein is CASSLMGGSYTF. The CDR3 DNA follows: TGTGCCAGCAGCTTAATGGGGGGTAGCTACACCTTC. The chain couples TRBV13 to TRBJ1-2, with a weak D call TRBD1 (5 bases). Germline V gene sequence: CDR1 PRHDT, CDR2 FYEKMQ (reference sequence). The CDR3 extends over 12 amino acids. Trimming removed 2 bases at V and 9 bases at J, with 10 bases between.

V gene TRBV11-2 combines with J gene TRBJ2-5; unclear D gene. Germline-derived CDR1 and CDR2 are SGHAT and FQNNGV. Trimming left V 2 bases short and J 5 bases short, with 6 bases between. The CDR3 has 12 amino acids. In DNA, the CDR3 is TGTGCCAGCAGCTTAATCGGGGAGACCCAGTACTTC. This codes for CASSLIGETQYF. Based on the CDR3 plus reference TRBV11-2 and TRBJ2-5, the full variable domain is EAGVAQSPRYKIIEKRQSVAFWCNPISGHATLYWYQQILGQGPKLLIQFQNNGVVDDSQLPKDRFSAERLKGVDSTLKIQPAKLEDSAVYLCASSLIGETQYFGPGTRLLVL.

V and J are TRBV7-8 and TRBJ2-2, with 7 positions matching TRBD1. The germline V gene has CDR1 SGHVS and CDR2 FQNEAQ. This CDR3 comprises 16 residues. V was pared by 4 bases and J by 2 bases, with 7 bases of the junction left unmatched. CDR3 protein: CASSSPTGINTGELFF. CDR3 DNA sequence: TGTGCCAGCAGCTCCCCGACAGGGATTAACACCGGGGAGCTGTTTTTT.

This clone was seen a single time. The gene calls are TRBV5-5 and TRBJ1-1; 7 nucleotides line up with TRBD1. CDR3 length: 16 amino acids. Losses at the gene ends were 4 bases for V and 5 bases for J; bases not matched to a gene: 14. Per the germline V gene, CDR1 is SGHKS and CDR2 is YYEKEE (reference sequence). This CDR3 is CASSLQQGSVYTEAFF. In nucleotides, the CDR3 is TGTGCCAGCAGCCTTCAACAGGGGAGTGTGTATACTGAAGCTTTCTTT.

V is TRBV19 and J is TRBJ2-1; D gene unclear. The germline V and J ends were trimmed by 3 bases and 10 bases, with 13 bases remaining between them. Germline CDR1 is LNHDA and CDR2 is SQIVND (reference sequence). The CDR3 covers 13 residues. The CDR3 DNA is TGTGCCAGTAGTATCGCCTCACTCTTGGAGCAGTTCTTC. It yields the protein CASSIASLLEQFF.

This chain joins TRBV2 and TRBJ1-3, with D possibly TRBD1 on 5 matching bases. CDR1 and CDR2 (germline): SNHLY, FYNNEI. CDR3 length equals 15 residues. V was pared by 2 bases and J by 1 base, with 9 bases between. The CDR3 nucleotides are TGTGCCAGCAGTGAATTGGGGGGATCTGGAAACACCATATATTTT. Translating gives CASSELGGSGNTIYF.

This chain joins TRBV10-3 and TRBJ1-2, with TRBD1 as a possible D gene (5 bases). In germline, CDR1 is ENHRY, CDR2 SYGVKD. This CDR3 has 13 amino acids. The V end was cut by 0 bases, the J end by 8 bases, with 10 bases between. CDR3 bases: TGTGCCATCAGTGAGTCGGGAGGGGAGGGCTACACCTTC. This codes for CAISESGGEGYTF.

This clone has more than one count but fewer than ten. The sample holds other DNA sequences that translate to the same CDR3. The J gene is TRBJ2-7, the V gene TRBV11-2, with 8 bases that match TRBD1. The CDR3 consists of 16 residues. CDR1 SGHAT and CDR2 FQNNGV come from the germline V gene. After removal of 1 base from V and 0 bases from J, the junction contained 5 bases not matched to a gene. This CDR3 is CASSLAPGQASYEQYF. CDR3 in DNA: TGTGCCAGCAGCTTAGCCCCGGGACAGGCCTCCTACGAGCAGTACTTC.

The V call is TRBV7-2, the J call TRBJ2-3; D not resolved. The germline V gene has CDR1 SGHTA and CDR2 FQGNSA. V shed 3 bases and J shed 7 bases, with 8 bases lying between them. The CDR3 has 12 residues. The CDR3 DNA follows: TGTGCCAGCAGCTTGTTATTAAATACGCAGTATTTT. Translated, it gives CASSLLLNTQYF.

The chain combines TRBV5-8 with TRBJ2-3; D perhaps matches TRBD2 (5 bases). The V gene lost 1 base and the J gene lost 6 bases, with 12 bases spanning the gap. Germline V lookup: CDR1 SGHTS, CDR2 YDEGEE. The CDR3 totals 14 residues. Written as DNA, the CDR3 is TGTGCCAGCAGCTTGTTCTGGGGAGCCGATACGCAGTATTTT. It translates to CASSLFWGADTQYF.

The genes are TRBV27 and TRBJ2-7, with TRBD2 identical over 14 bases. The J segment lost 6 bases and the V segment lost 6 bases, leaving 22 bases of the junction unmatched. Germline lookup yields CDR1 MNHEY and CDR2 SMNVEV (reference sequence). The CDR3 has 20 amino acids. The CDR3 DNA is TGTGCCAGCAGCCCATCCCTCGCGGGACAGGGGACTAGCGGGAGTGTCGAGCAGTACTTC. Translation gives CASSPSLAGQGTSGSVEQYF.

The J gene is TRBJ2-1, the V gene TRBV4-1; a weak D match, TRBD2 (6 bases). With 5 bases removed from V and 8 bases from J, the gap between germline ends came to 16 bases. This CDR3 contains 14 residues. Per the germline V gene, CDR1 is MGHRA and CDR2 is YSYEKL. This CDR3 is CASSYGTHDDEQFF. For the CDR3, the DNA is TGCGCCAGCAGCTACGGGACTCACGACGATGAGCAGTTCTTC.

The chain joins TRBV28 to TRBJ2-1; possibly TRBD1 for D (5 bases). The V gene's germline CDR1 is MDHEN and CDR2 SYDVKM. The V end was cut by 6 bases, the J end by 8 bases, with 20 bases between. The CDR3 has 15 amino acids. This CDR3 is CASSPPWAGQDEQFF. Written as DNA, the CDR3 is TGTGCCAGCAGCCCCCCTTGGGCAGGGCAGGATGAGCAGTTCTTC.

The rearrangement joins TRBV2 to TRBJ2-7; 12 bases match TRBD1. The CDR3 spans 15 residues. The V gene's germline CDR1 is SNHLY and CDR2 FYNNEI. Trimming cost V 8 bases and J 6 bases; bases outside gene matches: 11. The chain's CDR3 is CASCVTGTGGGEQYF. In DNA, the CDR3 is TGTGCCAGCTGTGTAACCGGGACAGGGGGCGGCGAGCAGTACTTC.

The chain couples TRBV6-1 to TRBJ2-1; no firm D call. CDR1 is MNHNS and CDR2 is SASEGT in the germline V gene. The CDR3 sequence is 16 residues long. V lost 2 bases and J lost 4, with 15 bases in between. The CDR3, as DNA: TGTGCCAGCAGTGAATGGGCAGCCGATGGTTACAATGAGCAGTTCTTC. Its protein is CASSEWAADGYNEQFF.

The chain combines TRBV11-2 with TRBJ2-1; D possibly corresponds to TRBD2 (5 bases). The V end lost 5 bases, the J end lost 3 bases, and 8 bases lay between the germline ends. Germline V gives CDR1 SGHAT, CDR2 FQNNGV. This CDR3 comprises 13 residues. This CDR3 reads CASSHRDYNEQFF. CDR3 nucleotide sequence: TGTGCCAGCAGCCACCGGGACTACAATGAGCAGTTCTTC.

This clone was observed a single time. The chain joins TRBV2 to TRBJ1-2; D ambiguous. Trimming cost V 0 bases and J 4 bases, with 9 bases left between them. The CDR3 is made up of 14 amino acids. The V gene's germline CDR1 is SNHLY and CDR2 FYNNEI. CDR3 sequence: CASSEALAGYGYTF. The CDR3 DNA sequence: TGTGCCAGCAGTGAAGCGCTGGCAGGCTATGGCTACACCTTC.

A note on this clone: Other DNA variants within this sample encode the same CDR3. The V call is TRBV5-1, the J call TRBJ2-7, with 7 bases lining up with TRBD1. This CDR3 has 14 amino acids. After removal of 0 bases from V and 3 bases from J, the junction contained 3 bases not matched to a gene. Germline lookup yields CDR1 SGHRS and CDR2 YFSETQ. CDR3 DNA sequence: TGCGCCAGCAGCTTGGCGACAGGGAGCTACGAGCAGTACTTC. Protein product: CASSLATGSYEQYF.

The chain links TRBV19 to TRBJ1-1; tentative D call: TRBD1 (5 bases). Germline CDR1 and CDR2: LNHDA and SQIVND (reference sequence). The V gene lost 3 bases and the J gene lost 8 bases, with 10 bases spanning the gap. This CDR3 spans 12 amino acids. The DNA of the CDR3 is TGTGCCAGTAGTATTTCTGGGGGGGAAGCTTTCTTT. This translates into CASSISGGEAFF.

The chain links TRBV5-6 to TRBJ2-7, with 7 bases matching TRBD1. The CDR3 runs to 15 residues. Looked up from germline, CDR1 is SGHDT and CDR2 is YYEEEE. Trimming cost V 3 bases and J 4 bases; bases outside gene matches: 10. The CDR3 region is CASSSPRTGNYEQYF. The DNA of the CDR3 is TGTGCCAGCAGCTCACCCCGGACAGGAAATTACGAGCAGTACTTC.

This chain links TRBV5-1 with TRBJ2-5; TRBD1 agrees at 7 bases. CDR1 SGHRS and CDR2 YFSETQ come from the germline V gene. V was pared by 3 bases and J by 3 bases, with 2 bases of the junction left unmatched. The CDR3 runs to 13 residues. The DNA of the CDR3 is TGCGCCAGCAGCTCTGACAGGGAAGAGACCCAGTACTTC. Encoded protein: CASSSDREETQYF. Filled out from reference TRBV5-1 and TRBJ2-5, the complete variable domain reads KAGVTQTPRYLIKTRGQQVTLSCSPISGHRSVSWYQQTPGQGLQFLFEYFSETQRNKGNFPGRFSGRQFSNSRSEMNVSTLELGDSALYLCASSSDREETQYFGPGTRLLVL.

The rearrangement links TRBV6-5 to TRBJ1-1, with 11 bases identical to TRBD1. In germline, CDR1 is MNHEY, CDR2 SVGAGI. V dropped 5 bases and J dropped 7; count of bases not matched to a gene: 6. This CDR3 comprises 14 residues. The CDR3 DNA reads as TGTGCCAGCAGTCGGACAGGGGGCGAAGGTGAAGCTTTCTTT. Its protein is CASSRTGGEGEAFF.